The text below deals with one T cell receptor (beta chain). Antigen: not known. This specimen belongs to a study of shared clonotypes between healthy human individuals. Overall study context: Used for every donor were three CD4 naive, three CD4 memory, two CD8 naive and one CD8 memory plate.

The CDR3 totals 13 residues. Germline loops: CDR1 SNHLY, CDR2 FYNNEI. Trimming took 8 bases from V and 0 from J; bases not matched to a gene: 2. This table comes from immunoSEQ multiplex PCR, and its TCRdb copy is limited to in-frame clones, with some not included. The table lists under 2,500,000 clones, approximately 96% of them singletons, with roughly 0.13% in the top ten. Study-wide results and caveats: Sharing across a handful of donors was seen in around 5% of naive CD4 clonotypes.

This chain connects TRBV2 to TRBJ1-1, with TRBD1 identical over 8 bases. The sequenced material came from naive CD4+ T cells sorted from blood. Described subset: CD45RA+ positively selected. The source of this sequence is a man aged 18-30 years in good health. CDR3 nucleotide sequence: TGTGCCAGCGAGGACAGGGTGAACACTGAAGCTTTCTTT. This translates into CASEDRVNTEAFF.